The entry that follows covers one TCR beta chain sequence. What it recognizes is unknown. These data belong to a study of identical twins. Template switching, a step in the protocol, added a universal primer site, and cDNA carried unique molecular identifiers. TCRdb recomputed calls from the 5' RACE reads with MiXCR, one row per CDR3 protein. The data hold 600,000 to 800,000 distinct CDR3 sequences, with around 20% observed a single time. The CDR3 contains 15 residues. Trimming pared 8 bases from V and 1 base from J, leaving 14 bases between. Findings and caveats of the study: Compared with models, monozygotic twins showed more out-of-frame TCR alpha sharing.

This sample also appeared in a second study, on T cells expressing NK-cell markers. As that study records: All TCR beta repertoires analysed originated from sorted CD3+CD56+NKG2C+, CD3+CD56+NKG2C- and CD3+CD56-NKG2C+ T cells. Sequenced donors, eight in total, included seven who were HCMV-seropositive and one who was seronegative.

The V and J genes are TRBV12-3 or TRBV12-4 and TRBJ2-2, with TRBD2 as a possible D gene (5 bases). The sequencing sample was made of PBMCs. This sequence was found in a woman younger than 30 in good health. The CDR3 is CASPTGSGNTGELFF. CDR3 bases: TGTGCCAGCCCGACGGGGAGCGGGAACACCGGGGAGCTGTTTTTT.